Here is one TCR beta chain with its context. The data were produced by immunoSEQ multiplex PCR, yet TCRdb's version contains in-frame clones alone and is incomplete. The sample lists about 32,000 clones; over 85% were seen once. V lost 3 bases to trimming and J lost 4 bases; unmatched junction nucleotides: 9. The V gene's germline CDR1 is SNHLY and CDR2 FYNNEI. The CDR3 runs 16 residues. This sample stems from a study of T cell changes during pregnancy in multiple sclerosis. The J gene is TRBJ2-1, the V gene TRBV2; 7 positions match TRBD2. Sample: CD8+ T cells from peripheral blood mononuclear cells, taken in the first trimester of pregnancy. This sequence originates from a female donor with multiple sclerosis, enrolled in a pregnancy study. The CDR3 DNA reads TGTGCCAGCAGTGACAAGTGGGGGGGATCTTACAATGAGCAGTTCTTC. This codes for CASSDKWGGSYNEQFF.